What follows are 20 T cell receptor beta chains derived from one specimen sequenced in a study of Ad26.COV2.S vaccination and SARS-CoV-2 variants. Noted treatment: roughly 19 received Ad26.COV2.S at low or high dose, single or two shots; five or six received placebo; per-sample allocation not given. Each sample was drawn 63 days after the first injection (of vaccine or placebo). Profiling relied on immunoSEQ multiplex PCR, and the TCRdb table lists in-frame clones only, not all of them. In the table there are around 320,000 clones, just under 85% of which are singletons. The sample consisted of peripheral blood, taken in a trial of Ad26.COV2.S vaccine versus placebo. All receptors derive from a person between 18 and 59 years old who received the Ad26.COV2.S COVID-19 vaccine or a placebo.

The chain carries TRBV7-2 and TRBJ1-2, with D hard to call. The CDR3 has 13 amino acids. The germline V and J ends were trimmed by 2 bases and 5 bases, with 9 bases remaining between them. The germline V gene encodes CDR1 SGHTA and CDR2 FQGNSA. Here the CDR3 reads CASSLSGPYGYTF. Written as DNA, the CDR3 is TGTGCCAGCAGCTTATCGGGCCCGTATGGCTACACCTTC. The full variable domain, with the rest looked up from reference TRBV7-2 and TRBJ1-2, is GAGVSQSPSNKVTEKGKDVELRCDPISGHTALYWYRQSLGQGLEFLIYFQGNSAPDKSGLPSDRFSAERTGGSVSTLTIQRTQQEDSAVYLCASSLSGPYGYTFGSGTRLTVV.

This chain connects TRBV2 to TRBJ2-1; D might be TRBD1 or TRBD2, each matching 5 bases. The germline CDR1 and CDR2 sequences are SNHLY and FYNNEI. V was cut by 8 bases and J by 8 bases, with 34 bases left in between. The CDR3 extends over 19 amino acids. CDR3 coding DNA: TGTGCCAGCTGGGGCTGGGAAGTTCGGGATAATTATTTCGGGGATGAGCAGTTCTTC. Translating it yields CASWGWEVRDNYFGDEQFF.

V usage is TRBV5-6 and J usage is TRBJ2-5, with D perhaps TRBD1 (6 bases). Germline CDR1 SGHDT, CDR2 YYEEEE. The V end lost 2 bases, the J end lost 1 base, and 12 bases lay between the germline ends. The CDR3 is made up of 15 amino acids. Written as DNA, the CDR3 is TGTGCCAGCAGCTTAAGGCAGGGGATCCAAGAGACCCAGTACTTC. Amino acid sequence: CASSLRQGIQETQYF.

The chain carries TRBV29-1 and TRBJ2-7, with D unclear. Germline values: CDR1 SQVTM, CDR2 ANQGSEA. V was pared by 4 bases and J by 0 bases, with 4 bases between. The CDR3 runs 11 residues. The CDR3 coding sequence is TGCAGCGTTGGCGGCTCCTACGAGCAGTACTTC. As protein: CSVGGSYEQYF.

The gene calls are TRBV27 and TRBJ2-7, with TRBD2 matching 8 bases. With V trimmed by 3 bases and J by 2 bases, 9 bases remained unmatched. This CDR3 has 16 residues. Germline CDR1 MNHEY, CDR2 SMNVEV (reference sequence). The CDR3 loop reads CASSFLAGVLTYEQYF. Here the CDR3 DNA reads TGTGCCAGCAGTTTCCTAGCGGGCGTATTGACCTACGAGCAGTACTTC.

This clone was observed a single time. The chain carries TRBV5-1 and TRBJ2-1; D uncertain. CDR3 length: 13 residues. Trimming took off 1 base at V and 8 bases at J, with 10 bases between the two ends. Germline CDR1 is SGHRS and CDR2 is YFSETQ. In DNA form, the CDR3 reads TGCGCCAGCAGCTTGAGGTCTATAGATGAGCAGTTCTTC. Protein: CASSLRSIDEQFF.

This clone was seen a handful of times. CDR3 protein: CASSYSIGSRNYGYTF. CDR3 nucleotide sequence: TGTGCCAGCAGTTACTCGATAGGGTCGCGGAACTATGGCTACACCTTC. The V call is TRBV6-2 or TRBV6-3, the J call TRBJ1-2; D gene ambiguous. This CDR3 contains 16 residues. V lost 0 bases and J 2 bases, leaving 13 bases between the germline ends. The germline V gene has CDR1 MNHEY and CDR2 SVGEGT.

This clone was observed at least ten times. The J gene is TRBJ2-7, the V gene TRBV27, with D tentatively TRBD2 (6 bases). Germline lookup yields CDR1 MNHEY and CDR2 SMNVEV (reference sequence). The CDR3 is made up of 14 amino acids. Trimming removed 5 bases at V and 4 bases at J, with 15 bases between. CDR3: CASSPRRALYEQYF. The CDR3, as DNA: TGTGCCAGCAGTCCCCGGAGGGCCCTTTACGAGCAGTACTTC.

The CDR3 bases are TGTGCCAGCAGCTTAAGTGGTTTGCCCAGCTATACGCAGTATTTT. Protein: CASSLSGLPSYTQYF. J is TRBJ2-3 and V is TRBV7-3; D unresolved. The germline V gene encodes CDR1 SGHTA and CDR2 FQGTGA. V gave up 1 base and J gave up 7 bases, with 15 bases separating them. This CDR3 comprises 15 residues.

V gene TRBV6-5 combines with J gene TRBJ1-1, with D uncertain. Germline V gene lookup returns CDR1 MNHEY and CDR2 SVGAGI. The CDR3 covers 15 residues. V was trimmed by 3 bases and J by 0 bases, leaving 11 bases between them. CDR3 sequence: CASSYGLDMNTEAFF. DNA for the CDR3: TGTGCCAGCAGTTATGGTTTAGACATGAACACTGAAGCTTTCTTT.

This sequence joins TRBV7-3 and TRBJ1-2; 10 nucleotides line up with TRBD1. CDR1 SGHTA and CDR2 FQGTGA come from the germline V gene. The junction had 4 bases not matched to a gene; V was cut back by 3 bases and J by 6 bases. The CDR3 has 14 amino acids. CDR3 nucleotides: TGTGCCAGCAGCTTGTCCGGGACAGGGGATGGCTACACCTTC. Its protein product is CASSLSGTGDGYTF.

V and J are TRBV11-3 and TRBJ2-1; 13 bases fit TRBD2. After removal of 5 bases from V and 5 bases from J, the junction contained 6 bases not matched to a gene. The CDR3 totals 16 residues. CDR1 and CDR2 from the germline V gene are SGHNT and YENEEA. The CDR3: CASSLGTSGEDNEQFF. In DNA form, the CDR3 reads TGTGCCAGCAGCCTTGGGACTAGCGGGGAAGACAATGAGCAGTTCTTC.

The chain is built from TRBV19 and TRBJ2-7; D remains unclear. CDR3 size: 15 residues. V lost 7 bases and J 5 bases, leaving 21 bases between the germline ends. Germline CDR1 LNHDA, CDR2 SQIVND (reference sequence). CDR3 loop: CASKSGKGRRHEQYF. The CDR3 DNA reads as TGTGCCAGTAAGTCGGGTAAAGGCAGGCGCCACGAGCAGTACTTC.

V is TRBV6-5 and J is TRBJ1-5; TRBD1 aligns across 8 bases. This CDR3 has 15 amino acids. After removal of 6 bases from V and 1 base from J, the junction contained 5 bases not matched to a gene. Germline CDR1 MNHEY, CDR2 SVGAGI. The CDR3 nucleotides read TGTGCCAGCAGCACGGACAGGGACAGCAATCAGCCCCAGCATTTT. Encoded protein: CASSTDRDSNQPQHF.

J is TRBJ1-3 and V is TRBV10-1; D is unclear. Trimming took off 3 bases at V and 0 bases at J, with 0 bases between the two ends. The CDR3 has 12 amino acids. From germline, CDR1 is WNHNN and CDR2 SYGVQD (reference sequence). The CDR3 coding sequence is TGCGCCAGCAGTGACTCTGGAAACACCATATATTTT. It translates to CASSDSGNTIYF.

The chain joins TRBV28 to TRBJ1-2; D might be TRBD1 (5 bases). CDR3 length: 20 amino acids. The germline V gene has CDR1 MDHEN and CDR2 SYDVKM. Trimming removed 3 bases from V and 4 bases from J, with 30 bases in between. This chain's CDR3 is CASSFITARALRQRVYGYTF. The CDR3 DNA sequence: TGTGCCAGCAGTTTTATCACGGCAAGGGCACTCAGACAGCGAGTCTATGGCTACACCTTC.

The chain has TRBV18 and TRBJ1-4; tentatively, D is TRBD1 (6 bases). CDR1 KGHSH and CDR2 LQKENI come from the germline V gene. The CDR3 totals 16 residues. Trimming pared 4 bases from V and 4 bases from J, leaving 16 bases between. CDR3 DNA sequence: TGTGCCAGCTCACTCCAACAACAGGGATATAATGAAAAACTGTTTTTT. Amino acids: CASSLQQQGYNEKLFF.

This clone was counted only a few times. The J gene is TRBJ2-2, the V gene TRBV4-2; 7 nucleotides align to TRBD1. The CDR3 is made up of 20 amino acids. Germline V gives CDR1 LGHNA, CDR2 YNFKEQ. Trimming at V came to 0 bases and at J to 5 bases, leaving 18 bases not matched to a gene. The CDR3 nucleotides are TGTGCCAGCAGCCAAGACGAATTGGAGAGAAGACAGGGTGGGACCGGGGAGCTGTTTTTT. Its protein is CASSQDELERRQGGTGELFF.

This chain links TRBV2 with TRBJ2-1; the match to TRBD1 covers 10 bases. This CDR3 is built from 13 residues. Per germline, CDR1 SNHLY and CDR2 FYNNEI. V trimming: 7 bases; J trimming: 5 bases; junction bases outside the gene matches: 2. The CDR3 protein is CASTGTGDNEQFF. CDR3 nucleotide sequence: TGTGCCAGCACCGGGACAGGGGACAATGAGCAGTTCTTC.

CDR3 protein: CASRPEWGANGSEAFF. The CDR3, as DNA: TGTGCCAGCAGACCAGAGTGGGGAGCCAACGGGTCTGAAGCTTTCTTT. The rearrangement uses TRBV21-1 and TRBJ1-1. TRBV21-1 has pseudogene status. There are 16 residues in the CDR3.